The subject of this entry is one T cell receptor beta chain. The antigen is not known. The data were produced by immunoSEQ multiplex PCR, yet TCRdb's version contains in-frame clones alone and is incomplete. The sample records fewer than 200,000 clones, 86% being singletons. The data were obtained in a study of cytomegalovirus exposure and HLA in healthy donors. The V segment lost 0 bases and the J segment 2 bases; nucleotides outside the gene matches: 4. Germline lookup yields CDR1 SGHRS and CDR2 YFSETQ. The CDR3 extends over 15 amino acids. Points from the study as a whole: Subsequent analysis of the roughly 120 validation repertoires found a tendency for first-cohort TCR clusters to co-occur. Under in vitro conditions, a few CMV-associated chains were confirmed as specific for CMV antigens. About 150 TCR beta chains were listed as cytomegalovirus-associated.

The chain uses TRBV5-1 and TRBJ1-2; the match to TRBD1 covers 7 bases. The clonotype originates from a man aged 25 to 45 in good health and CMV-seropositive. The sequencing sample was made of PBMCs. The CDR3 coding sequence is TGCGCCAGCAGCTTGGAGGGACAGTCAAACTATGGCTACACCTTC. Amino acids: CASSLEGQSNYGYTF.